This record looks at one TCR beta chain sequence and its context. Its specificity is unknown. What was sequenced were expressed TCRB transcripts, since all of the isolated RNA had been reverse transcribed. The average read count of naive, central memory and regulatory T cell samples was some 3.9 million. The assay was immunoSEQ multiplex PCR, and TCRdb's table has in-frame clones only and misses some. The sample contains some 350,000 clones, about 10% of which appear only once. This sample is drawn from a study of beta chain features in type 1 diabetes. Study outcomes and limitations: Shorter TCRB CDR3s, moderately but significantly so, were found in Type 1 diabetes patients in all four CD4+ subsets. Sequencing of cDNA might inflate the share of cells that strongly express TCR. A definitive answer on HLA type influencing TCRB rearrangement was not reached here. Diminished insertions and augmented deletions at VDJ junctions characterized type 1 diabetes patients.

Germline V lookup: CDR1 SGHVS, CDR2 FNYEAQ. Trimming removed 5 bases at V and 0 bases at J, with 8 bases between. The CDR3 has 14 amino acids. Sequencing input: central memory CD4+ T cells from blood. This TCR derives from a man aged 30 to 45 with type 1 diabetes. The V gene is TRBV7-6, the J gene TRBJ1-3, with a possible D match to TRBD1 (6 bases). The CDR3 reads CASSTGISGNTIYF. CDR3 sequence (DNA): TGTGCCAGCAGCACAGGGATCTCTGGAAACACCATATATTTT.